This T cell receptor (beta chain) originates from a study of T-cell reconstitution after alpha-beta-depleted transplantation in children. Germline trimming cut 2 bases from V and 4 bases from J; bases unmatched to any gene: 6. CDR1 is SGHRS and CDR2 is YFSETQ in the germline V gene. This CDR3 is built from 15 residues. Points from the study as a whole: Newly produced T cells mostly accounted for T-cell counts and diversity one year post-transplant. Elevated TCRbeta diversity at day 60 was traced, in some patients, to surviving recipient T cells and thymic progenitors. The origin of alpha-beta T cells about two months after transplant was reportedly several hundred expanded graft clones.

This clonotype was seen a handful of times. What it recognizes is unknown. Unique molecular identifiers were used in preparing the TCRbeta library. TCRdb called the PCR reads again in MiXCR, with one record for every CDR3 protein. The profile shows about 980,000 distinct CDR3 sequences, less than 30% of them singletons. The V call is TRBV5-1, the J call TRBJ2-5; 9 nucleotides agree with TRBD2. The receptor was derived from a boy under three years old who had a stem cell transplant for SCID, so the T cells may come from the graft donor. Sample: PBMCs, mostly from graft donor cells, taken 360 days after TCRalphabeta/CD19-depleted stem cell transplant. The CDR3 spells CASSLQAGGAETQYF. The CDR3 DNA follows: TGCGCCAGCAGCTTACAAGCGGGGGGAGCAGAGACCCAGTACTTC.